The sequence of this T cell receptor beta chain was determined in a study of CD4 T cells in relation to SARS-CoV-2 and coronaviruses. V was clipped by 5 bases and J by 8 bases; unmatched bases: 10. This CDR3 comprises 16 residues. The germline V gene has CDR1 SGHVS and CDR2 FQNEAQ. The unexposed donors gave CD4+ T cells in about 2011-2019, prior to COVID-19. The cells were cultured for less than twelve days before CD4+ T cells were isolated. Testing used SARS-CoV-2 S/N and four cold-coronavirus spikes on unexposed-donor CD4+ T cells, cells permitting. Cultures received half-medium IL-2 refreshes on days 3 and 7. A few counts support this clone. Antigen unknown. The repertoire was sequenced with immunoSEQ multiplex PCR; TCRdb's copy has only in-frame clones and lacks some. The sample lists 25,000 to 30,000 clones; approximately 80% were seen once.

The source of this sequence is a human donor in good health. The source material was CD4+ T cells from PBMCs, cultured in vitro. The chain carries TRBV7-8 and TRBJ1-5, with 12 bases aligning to TRBD1. The DNA of the CDR3 is TGTGCCAGCAGCACCCAGGGACAGGGGGCTAATGAGCCCCAGCATTTT. This codes for CASSTQGQGANEPQHF.